The 12 T cell receptor beta chains below come from one sample, sequenced in a study of T cells after yellow fever vaccination. TCRdb re-derived calls from the 5' RACE reads in MiXCR, one entry per CDR3 protein. The sample has under 200,000 distinct CDR3 sequences, 11% seen once. This specimen consisted of CD8+ T cells sorted from PBMCs, obtained 15 days after the yellow fever booster vaccination. These receptor sequences come from a man in his late teens or twenties who received the YFV17D yellow fever vaccine.

The chain combines TRBV9 with TRBJ2-7; D is ambiguous. Germline V gene lookup returns CDR1 SGDLS and CDR2 YYNGEE. This CDR3 has 14 amino acids. V was pared by 4 bases and J by 0 bases, with 11 bases between. The CDR3 region is CASSPTVSSYEQYV. In DNA, the CDR3 is TGTGCCAGCAGCCCCACTGTTAGCTCCTACGAGCAGTACGTC.

The table lists this clonotype with a few counts. The chain carries TRBV5-1 and TRBJ2-7; 9 bases map to TRBD2. CDR3 length: 13 amino acids. Germline V CDR1 and CDR2: SGHRS, YFSETQ. The V segment lost 4 bases and the J segment 6 bases; nucleotides outside the gene matches: 5. The CDR3 nucleotides read TGCGCCAGCAGCCCGGGACTAGCCCGCGAGCAGTACGTC. Residues: CASSPGLAREQYV.

This clonotype was found a few times. The chain uses TRBV9 and TRBJ1-1; D possibly corresponds to TRBD1 (5 bases). Germline CDR1 reads SGDLS; CDR2 reads YYNGEE. Trimming cost V 4 bases and J 4 bases, with 20 bases left between them. CDR3 length: 16 amino acids. The CDR3 is CASSWGETGFGTEAFF. In DNA, the CDR3 is TGTGCCAGCAGCTGGGGGGAGACGGGTTTCGGCACTGAAGCTTTCTTT. Looking up the rest from reference TRBV9 and TRBJ1-1 gives the full variable domain: DSGVTQTPKHLITATGQRVTLRCSPRSGDLSVYWYQQSLDQGLQFLIQYYNGEERAKGNILERFSAQQFPDLHSELNLSSLELGDSALYFCASSWGETGFGTEAFFGQGTRLTVV.

The chain recombines TRBV7-9 with TRBJ2-3; D is undetermined. CDR1 SEHNR and CDR2 FQNEAQ come from the germline V gene (reference sequence). This CDR3 has 12 amino acids. The germline V and J ends were trimmed by 5 bases and 8 bases, with 11 bases remaining between them. CDR3 sequence: CASSPELATQYF. In nucleotides, the CDR3 is TGTGCCAGCAGCCCAGAGCTGGCTACGCAGTATTTT.

The chain uses TRBV19 and TRBJ1-5, with D tentatively TRBD1 (5 bases). V was cut by 4 bases and J by 8 bases, with 18 bases left in between. Germline values: CDR1 LNHDA, CDR2 SQIVND (reference sequence). The CDR3 totals 15 residues. The CDR3 sequence is CASSTRLRGGEPQHF. The CDR3 DNA sequence: TGTGCCAGTAGTACCCGTCTAAGGGGAGGAGAGCCCCAGCATTTT.

This clonotype was seen a few times. The chain couples TRBV7-2 to TRBJ2-7, with 7 bases matching TRBD1. Unmatched junction bases numbered 4, after V lost 2 bases and J lost 9 bases. There are 12 residues in the CDR3. CDR1 and CDR2 from the germline V gene are SGHTA and FQGNSA. The DNA for the CDR3 is TGTGCCAGCAGCTTAACAGGGGACGCGCAGTACGTC. Its translation: CASSLTGDAQYV.

The genes are TRBV12-3 or TRBV12-4 and TRBJ1-2; D uncertain. V shed 1 base and J shed 8 bases, with 11 bases lying between them. This CDR3 region has 13 residues. CDR3 nucleotide sequence: TGTGCCAGCAGTTTAGGGAAGATGGGCGGCTACACCTTC. Amino acid sequence: CASSLGKMGGYTF.

This clonotype was observed a few times. The rearrangement joins TRBV6-5 to TRBJ2-3; D not certain. Between the trimmed V and J ends, which lost 2 bases and 3 bases, there was a span of 6 bases. The CDR3 is 13 amino acids. Germline values: CDR1 MNHEY, CDR2 SVGAGI. The CDR3 loop reads CASSYGETDTQYF. The DNA of the CDR3 is TGTGCCAGCAGTTACGGGGAAACAGATACGCAGTATTTT.

This clonotype was picked up a small number of times. The genes are TRBV11-2 and TRBJ2-2; 7 nucleotides agree with TRBD1. Per germline, CDR1 SGHAT and CDR2 FQNNGV. V dropped 3 bases and J dropped 0; count of bases not matched to a gene: 19. The CDR3 sequence is 21 residues long. CDR3 region: CASSFVAGGVTHVSNTGELFF. The CDR3 region has the DNA TGTGCCAGCAGCTTCGTCGCAGGGGGTGTGACTCACGTGTCGAACACCGGGGAGCTGTTTTTT. Full variable domain (remainder filled in from reference TRBV11-2 and TRBJ2-2): EAGVAQSPRYKIIEKRQSVAFWCNPISGHATLYWYQQILGQGPKLLIQFQNNGVVDDSQLPKDRFSAERLKGVDSTLKIQPAKLEDSAVYLCASSFVAGGVTHVSNTGELFFGEGSRLTVL.

This chain uses TRBV6-5 with TRBJ2-5; 9 bases align to TRBD1. Germline CDR1 is MNHEY and CDR2 is SVGAGI. V was pared by 6 bases and J by 3 bases, with 11 bases of the junction left unmatched. CDR3 length: 16 amino acids. The DNA of the CDR3 is TGTGCCAGCAGCACCGCAGGGGGGACAGGGAAAGAGACCCAGTACTTC. Translation: CASSTAGGTGKETQYF.

There are many counts of this clonotype. This chain uses TRBV7-6 with TRBJ1-6; no clear D. Trimming cost V 1 base and J 10 bases, with 8 bases left between them. Looked up from germline, CDR1 is SGHVS and CDR2 is FNYEAQ. This CDR3 spans 13 amino acids. CDR3 loop: CASSLGGNSPLHF. CDR3 nucleotides: TGTGCCAGCAGCTTAGGAGGGAACTCACCCCTCCACTTT.

This rearrangement joins TRBV15 to TRBJ2-1; no firm D call. V was shortened by 4 bases and J by 10 bases, with 17 bases between the two germline ends. Germline lookup yields CDR1 LNHNV and CDR2 YYDKDF (reference sequence). The length of the CDR3 is 14 residues. The CDR3: CATSKSMGIREQFF. CDR3 nucleotide sequence: TGTGCCACCAGCAAAAGTATGGGGATACGGGAGCAGTTCTTC. The full variable domain, rest sourced from reference TRBV15 and TRBJ2-1, is DAMVIQNPRYQVTQFGKPVTLSCSQTLNHNVMYWYQQKSSQAPKLLFHYYDKDFNNEADTPDNFQSRRPNTSFCFLDIRSPGLGDTAMYLCATSKSMGIREQFFGPGTRLTVL.